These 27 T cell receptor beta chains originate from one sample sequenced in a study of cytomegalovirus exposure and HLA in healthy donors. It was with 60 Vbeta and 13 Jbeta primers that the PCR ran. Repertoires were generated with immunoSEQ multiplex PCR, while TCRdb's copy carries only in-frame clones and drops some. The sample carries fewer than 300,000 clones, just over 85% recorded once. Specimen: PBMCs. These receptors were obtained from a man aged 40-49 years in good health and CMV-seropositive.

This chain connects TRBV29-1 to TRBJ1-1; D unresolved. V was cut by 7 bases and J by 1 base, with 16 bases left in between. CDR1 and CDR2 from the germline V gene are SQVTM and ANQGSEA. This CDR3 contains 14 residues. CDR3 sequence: CSAEIAATNTEAFF. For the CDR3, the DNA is TGCAGCGCTGAGATAGCGGCGACGAACACTGAAGCTTTCTTT.

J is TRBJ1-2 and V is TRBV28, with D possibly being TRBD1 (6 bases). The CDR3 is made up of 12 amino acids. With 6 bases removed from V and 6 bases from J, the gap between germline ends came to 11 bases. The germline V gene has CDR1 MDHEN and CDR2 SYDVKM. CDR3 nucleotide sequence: TGTGCCAGCAGCAGGGGAGTCGATGGCTACACCTTC. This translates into CASSRGVDGYTF.

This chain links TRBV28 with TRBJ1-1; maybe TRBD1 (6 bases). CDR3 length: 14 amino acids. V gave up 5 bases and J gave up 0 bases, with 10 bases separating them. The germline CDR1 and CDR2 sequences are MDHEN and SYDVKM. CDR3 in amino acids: CASSAQGLNTEAFF. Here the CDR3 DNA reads TGTGCCAGCAGTGCACAGGGATTGAACACTGAAGCTTTCTTT. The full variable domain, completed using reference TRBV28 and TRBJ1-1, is DVKVTQSSRYLVKRTGEKVFLECVQDMDHENMFWYRQDPGLGLRLIYFSYDVKMKEKGDIPEGYSVSREKKERFSLILESASTNQTSMYLCASSAQGLNTEAFFGQGTRLTVV.

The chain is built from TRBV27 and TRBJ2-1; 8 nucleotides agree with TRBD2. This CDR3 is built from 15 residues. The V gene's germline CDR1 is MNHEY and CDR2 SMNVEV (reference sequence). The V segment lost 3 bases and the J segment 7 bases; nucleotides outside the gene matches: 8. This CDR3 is CASSLDGRAGNEQFF. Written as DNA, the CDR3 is TGTGCCAGCAGTTTGGACGGGAGGGCCGGGAATGAGCAGTTCTTC.

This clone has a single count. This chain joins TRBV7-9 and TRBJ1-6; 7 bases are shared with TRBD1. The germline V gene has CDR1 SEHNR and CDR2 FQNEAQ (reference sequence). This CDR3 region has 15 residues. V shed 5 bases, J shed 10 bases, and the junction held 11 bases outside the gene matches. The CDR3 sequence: CASSNRQGVFSPLHF. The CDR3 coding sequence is TGTGCCAGCAGCAACCGACAGGGAGTGTTCTCACCCCTCCACTTT.

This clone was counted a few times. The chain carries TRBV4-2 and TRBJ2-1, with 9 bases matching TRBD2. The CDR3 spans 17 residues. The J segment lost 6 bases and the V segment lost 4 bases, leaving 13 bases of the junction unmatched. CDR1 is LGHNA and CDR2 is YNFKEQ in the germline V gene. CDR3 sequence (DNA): TGTGCCAGCAGCCCGAGCGCGACTAGCGGTGGCGGCAATGAGCAGTTCTTC. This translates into CASSPSATSGGGNEQFF.

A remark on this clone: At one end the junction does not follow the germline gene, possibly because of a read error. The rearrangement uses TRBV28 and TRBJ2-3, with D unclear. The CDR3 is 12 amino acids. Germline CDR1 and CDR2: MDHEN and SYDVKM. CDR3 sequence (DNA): TGCGGTACCGCCTCCTTCACAGATACGCAGTATTTT. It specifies CGTASFTDTQYF.

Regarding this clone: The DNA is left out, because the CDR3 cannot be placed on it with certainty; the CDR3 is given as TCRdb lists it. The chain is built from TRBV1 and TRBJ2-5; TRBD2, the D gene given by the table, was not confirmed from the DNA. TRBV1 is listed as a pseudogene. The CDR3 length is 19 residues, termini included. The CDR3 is CTSSPRVVASGTVEETQYF.

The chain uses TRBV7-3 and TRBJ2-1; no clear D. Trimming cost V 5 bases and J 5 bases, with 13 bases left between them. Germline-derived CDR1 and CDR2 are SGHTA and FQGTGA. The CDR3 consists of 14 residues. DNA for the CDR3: TGTGCCAGCAGCCAGTCCCTGGCCGACAATGAGCAGTTCTTC. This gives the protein CASSQSLADNEQFF.

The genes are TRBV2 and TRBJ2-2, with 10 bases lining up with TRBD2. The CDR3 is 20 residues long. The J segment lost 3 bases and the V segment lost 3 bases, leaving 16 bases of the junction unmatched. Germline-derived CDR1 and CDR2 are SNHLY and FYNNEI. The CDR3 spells CASSDITSGKYVGDTGELFF. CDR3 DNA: TGTGCCAGCAGTGATATCACTAGCGGGAAGTATGTGGGTGACACCGGGGAGCTGTTTTTT.

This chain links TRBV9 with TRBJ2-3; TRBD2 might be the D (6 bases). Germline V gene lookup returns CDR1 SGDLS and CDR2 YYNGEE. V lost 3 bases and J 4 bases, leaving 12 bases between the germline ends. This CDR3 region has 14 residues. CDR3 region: CASSAGVEADTQYF. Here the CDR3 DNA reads TGTGCCAGCAGCGCGGGAGTGGAGGCAGATACGCAGTATTTT.

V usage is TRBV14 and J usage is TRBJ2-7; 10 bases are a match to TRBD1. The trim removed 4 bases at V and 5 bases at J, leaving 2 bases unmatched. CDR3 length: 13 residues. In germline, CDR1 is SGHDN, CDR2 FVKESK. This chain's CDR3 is CASSPDRGDEQYF. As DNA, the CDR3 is TGTGCCAGCAGCCCGGACAGGGGGGACGAGCAGTACTTC.

The CDR3 coding sequence is TGTGCCAGCAGTACAGACAGGGGATCACCCCTCCACTTT. Its protein is CASSTDRGSPLHF. J is TRBJ1-6 and V is TRBV27; TRBD1 agrees at 8 bases. Germline-derived CDR1 and CDR2 are MNHEY and SMNVEV (reference sequence). CDR3 size: 13 residues. Trimming took 5 bases from V and 10 from J; bases not matched to a gene: 4.

The CDR3 DNA follows: TGTGCCAGCAGCGTAGCACCTAGCGATAATGAGCAGTTCTTC. Its translation is CASSVAPSDNEQFF. This sequence joins TRBV9 and TRBJ2-1; tentatively, D is TRBD2 (6 bases). Germline CDR1 reads SGDLS; CDR2 reads YYNGEE. V shed 0 bases and J shed 7 bases, with 11 bases lying between them. The CDR3 spans 14 residues.

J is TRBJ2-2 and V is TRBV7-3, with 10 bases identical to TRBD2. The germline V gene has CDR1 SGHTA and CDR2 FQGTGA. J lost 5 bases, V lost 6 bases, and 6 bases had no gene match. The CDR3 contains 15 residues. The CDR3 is CASRLAGGGTGELFF. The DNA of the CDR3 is TGTGCCAGCAGGTTAGCGGGAGGCGGAACCGGGGAGCTGTTTTTT.

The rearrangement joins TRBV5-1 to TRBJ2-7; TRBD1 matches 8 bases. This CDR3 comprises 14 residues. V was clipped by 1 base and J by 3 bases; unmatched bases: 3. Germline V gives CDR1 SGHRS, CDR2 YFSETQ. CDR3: CASSLWTGNYEQYF. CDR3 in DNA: TGCGCCAGCAGCTTGTGGACAGGGAACTACGAGCAGTACTTC. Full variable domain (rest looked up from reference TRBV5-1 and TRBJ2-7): KAGVTQTPRYLIKTRGQQVTLSCSPISGHRSVSWYQQTPGQGLQFLFEYFSETQRNKGNFPGRFSGRQFSNSRSEMNVSTLELGDSALYLCASSLWTGNYEQYFGPGTRLTVT.

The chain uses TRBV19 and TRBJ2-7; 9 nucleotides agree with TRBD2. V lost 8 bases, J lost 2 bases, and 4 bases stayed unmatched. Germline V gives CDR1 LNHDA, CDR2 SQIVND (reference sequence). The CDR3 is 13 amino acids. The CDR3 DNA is TGTGCCAGTGGAGCGGGAGGAACCTACGAGCAGTACTTC. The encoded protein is CASGAGGTYEQYF.

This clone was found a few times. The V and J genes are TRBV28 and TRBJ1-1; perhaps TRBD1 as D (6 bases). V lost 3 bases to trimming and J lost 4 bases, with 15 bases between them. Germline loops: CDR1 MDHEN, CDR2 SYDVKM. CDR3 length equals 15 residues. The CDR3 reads CASSFPQVGGTEAFF. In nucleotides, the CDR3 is TGTGCCAGCAGTTTCCCCCAGGTAGGGGGCACTGAAGCTTTCTTT.

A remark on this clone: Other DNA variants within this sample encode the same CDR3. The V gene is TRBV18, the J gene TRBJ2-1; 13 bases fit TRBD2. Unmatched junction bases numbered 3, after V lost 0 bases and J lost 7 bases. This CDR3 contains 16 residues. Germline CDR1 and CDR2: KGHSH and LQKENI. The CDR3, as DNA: TGTGCCAGCTCACCACCTGGACTAGCGGGAGTAAATGAGCAGTTCTTC. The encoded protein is CASSPPGLAGVNEQFF.

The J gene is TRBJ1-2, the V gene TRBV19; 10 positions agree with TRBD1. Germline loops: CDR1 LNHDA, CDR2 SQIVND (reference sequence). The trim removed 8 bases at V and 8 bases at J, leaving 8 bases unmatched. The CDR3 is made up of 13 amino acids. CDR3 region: CASSGGTGDGYTF. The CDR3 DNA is TGTGCCAGTTCTGGTGGGACAGGGGACGGCTACACCTTC.

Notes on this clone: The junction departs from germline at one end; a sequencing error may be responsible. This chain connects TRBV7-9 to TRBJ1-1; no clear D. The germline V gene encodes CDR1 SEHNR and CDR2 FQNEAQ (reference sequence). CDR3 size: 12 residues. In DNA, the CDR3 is TGTTCCAGCACCCTTCTCAACACTGAAGCTTTCTTT. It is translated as CSSTLLNTEAFF.

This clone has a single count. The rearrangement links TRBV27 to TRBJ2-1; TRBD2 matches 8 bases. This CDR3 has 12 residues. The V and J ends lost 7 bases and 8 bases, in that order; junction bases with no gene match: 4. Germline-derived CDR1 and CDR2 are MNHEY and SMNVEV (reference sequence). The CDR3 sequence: CASNIAGHEQFF. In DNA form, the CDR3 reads TGTGCCAGCAACATAGCGGGACATGAGCAGTTCTTC.

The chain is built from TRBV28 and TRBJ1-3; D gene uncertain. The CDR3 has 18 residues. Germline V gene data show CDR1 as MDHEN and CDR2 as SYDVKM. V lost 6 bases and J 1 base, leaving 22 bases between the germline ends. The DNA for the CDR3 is TGTGCCAGCAGCCCTCTTCCACGGTTCCTCGGTTCTGGAAACACCATATATTTT. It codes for CASSPLPRFLGSGNTIYF.

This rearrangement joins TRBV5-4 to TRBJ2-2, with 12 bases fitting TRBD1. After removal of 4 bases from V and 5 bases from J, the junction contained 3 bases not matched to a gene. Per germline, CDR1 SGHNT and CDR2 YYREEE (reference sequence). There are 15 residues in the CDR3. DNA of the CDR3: TGTGCCAGCAGCCGGGACAGGGGGCCAACCGGGGAGCTGTTTTTT. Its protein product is CASSRDRGPTGELFF.

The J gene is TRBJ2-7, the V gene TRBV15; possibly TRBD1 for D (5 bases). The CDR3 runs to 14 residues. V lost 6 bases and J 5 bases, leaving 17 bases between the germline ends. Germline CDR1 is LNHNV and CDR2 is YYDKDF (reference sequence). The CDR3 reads CATSLRAPGHEQYF. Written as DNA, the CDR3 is TGTGCCACCAGTCTAAGAGCCCCAGGGCACGAGCAGTACTTC.

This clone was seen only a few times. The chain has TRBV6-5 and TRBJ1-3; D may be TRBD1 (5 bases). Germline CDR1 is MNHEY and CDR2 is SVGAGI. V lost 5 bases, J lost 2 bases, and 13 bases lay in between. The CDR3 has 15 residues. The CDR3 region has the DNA TGTGCCAGCAGTCCAGGGTATTCCACTGGAAACACCATATATTTT. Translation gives CASSPGYSTGNTIYF.

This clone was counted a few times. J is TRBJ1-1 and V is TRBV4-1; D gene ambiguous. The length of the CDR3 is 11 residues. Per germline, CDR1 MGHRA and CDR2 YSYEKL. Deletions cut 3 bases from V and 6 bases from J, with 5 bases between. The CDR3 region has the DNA TGCGCCAGCAGCCAGGGCCCTGAAGCTTTCTTT. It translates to CASSQGPEAFF.